Reported below is one T cell receptor beta chain. This clonotype has only a few counts. Its antigen is still unknown. No qualities accompany the bases; no much larger clone lies one base away. The data were obtained in a study of spatial heterogeneity in lung cancer (dated by TCRdb to the late 2010s). Study-level background: Donors were 72 patients with early-stage, untreated non-small cell lung cancer from the lung TRACERx cohort. At surgery, hundreds of tumor regions, almost 65 matched nontumor lung samples and some 54 PBMC samples were TCR-sequenced for both alpha and beta chains. Follow-up PBMC samples were sequenced whenever available, with a median time to follow-up of approximately two years after resection. More beta-chain than alpha-chain transcripts were consistently detected, likely reflecting higher beta-chain transcript abundance. TCR alpha and beta repertoires were quantitatively compared across multiple tumor regions, matched nontumor lung and blood in non-small cell lung cancer. Nonsynonymous mutation counts, determined by whole-exome sequencing of tumor tissue, were related to features of the TCR repertoire. In the raw uncorrected reads, each unique combination of TCR and UMI appeared more than ten times on average.

The germline V gene provides CDR1 MDHEN and CDR2 SYDVKM. The CDR3 runs 13 amino acids, cysteine and phenylalanine included. Solely the CDR3 DNA is kept, with 39 bases framed from the first base. V is reduced by 6 bases and J by 2 bases, leaving a spacing of 11 bases between them. The method behind the library was 5' RACE. Instrument on record: NextSeq 500. In the TCR library protocol, a unique molecular identifier was attached to each TCR cDNA molecule so that PCR and sequencing errors could be corrected. From the authors' description of their analysis: TCR identification, UMI-based error correction and CDR3 extraction were performed with Decombinator tools. Expanded TCRs were defined as those above a frequency of 2 per 1,000, corresponding to the top 1% of the tumor frequency distribution. Each repertoire was subsampled 100 times to 5,000 TCRs, after which Renyi diversity was computed with the R vegan package. CDR3 similarity networks were built from amino acid triplet string-kernel similarity, connecting CDR3s with pairwise similarity above 0.82. TCRdb passed the public sequencing reads through fastp at Q25 and MiXCR, retaining productive beta sequences. Rows are unified per CDR3 protein, each entry keeping the most common DNA and genes. It is TCRdb's table, rather than the study itself, that gives the V and J calls and clone size. In all, the sample holds roughly 10,000 distinct CDR3 sequences, and about 25% of those were seen once. The ten largest account for 3.5% to 5% of the sample.

Study-wide findings and limitations: Comparisons of baseline and follow-up blood repertoires included only approximately 15 patients. Ubiquitous expanded tumor TCRs were detected in blood more often at tumor resection than at routine follow-up. Additional single-cell paired TCR alpha and beta sequencing was considered necessary to confirm, at a functional level, the hypothesis that regional TCRs recognize regional mutations.

Sample time point, as interpreted from the label and publication: blood at routine non-recurrence follow-up after resection. Without any cell sorting, TCR sequencing was performed on whole RNA extracted either from tumor and nontumor lung tissue or from cryopreserved PBMC samples. Only patients for whom sufficient RNA was available from at least two tumor regions were selected for TCR sequencing. The chain links TRBV28 with TRBJ2-7; a tentative D call is TRBD2 (5 bases match). The clonotype comes from a female donor with early-stage non-small cell lung cancer. The starting material was PBMCs, obtained at follow-up. The CDR3 loop reads CASRSGIPYEQYF. The sequenced DNA is TGTGCCAGCAGATCCGGGATACCCTACGAGCAGTACTTC. Here the CDR3 is joined to the reference TRBV28 and TRBJ2-7 genes, and the full variable domain is: DVKVTQSSRYLVKRTGEKVFLECVQDMDHENMFWYRQDPGLGLRLIYFSYDVKMKEKGDIPEGYSVSREKKERFSLILESASTNQTSMYLCASRSGIPYEQYFGPGTRLTVT.